Sequencing of this TCR beta chain was carried out in a study of blood T cell repertoires in COVID-19. With 4 bases removed from V and 4 bases from J, the gap between germline ends came to 17 bases. CDR1 and CDR2 from the germline V gene are SNHLY and FYNNEI. The CDR3 runs to 16 residues. The data were produced by immunoSEQ multiplex PCR, yet TCRdb's version contains in-frame clones alone and is incomplete. The table lists about 100,000 clones, approximately 90% of them singletons. This clone was picked up a small number of times. The receptor's source is a woman aged 80 or over with acute or convalescent COVID-19. The chain links TRBV2 to TRBJ1-3; D perhaps matches TRBD1 (6 bases). The sequenced sample consisted of peripheral blood. In DNA form, the CDR3 reads TGTGCCAGCAGTGGGATCCTTCAGGGGCAAGGAAACACCATATATTTT. It codes for CASSGILQGQGNTIYF.